This entry describes one T cell receptor beta chain. This clone was found once. Its antigen target is currently unknown. Base quality data are lacking; no much larger clone is found one base away. The trial excluded patients who had a history of autoimmune disease or were on systemic immunosuppression. Peripheral blood for TCR sequencing was collected from all dose cohorts at baseline, on cycle 4 day 1, and on cycle 7 day 1. The samples were taken from a phase I, first-in-human, multicenter, open-label dose-escalation trial of ivuxolimab. The trial enrolled adults with locally advanced or metastatic head and neck squamous cell, hepatocellular, melanoma or renal cell carcinoma. CD4+ and CD8+ T cells were sorted separately from peripheral blood before TCR sequencing. V gives up 1 base and J gives up 8 bases, and the segment between their germline ends measures 11 bases. The germline V gene specifies MNHEY as CDR1 and SVGAGI as CDR2. CDR3 length: 13 amino acids, cysteine to phenylalanine. The CDR3 DNA has 39 bases and is translated from base 1.

This entry is derived from a study of OX40 agonist ivuxolimab in advanced cancers. Broadly, across the study: The costimulatory receptor OX40 (CD134) was targeted by ivuxolimab, a fully human IgG2 agonistic monoclonal antibody. The dose-escalation cohort was about 83% male with a mean age of approximately 60 years, ranging from roughly 23 to 90. The paper reports the monotherapy dose-escalation portion (N of about 54 patients) of the phase I ivuxolimab trial. Intravenous ivuxolimab was administered to patients every 2 weeks at six dose levels: 0.01, 0.1, 0.3, 1.5, 3 and 10 mg/kg. The point of sequencing TCRbeta in the periphery was to test whether ivuxolimab changed TCR sequence diversity and drove clonal T-cell expansion. Of the 50 to 55 dose-escalation patients, hepatocellular carcinoma was present in 19, melanoma in around 15, renal cell carcinoma in 9 and head and neck cancer in 9. Patients were allowed to have had prior anti-PD-1, anti-PD-L1 or anti-CTLA-4 therapy, and 40% of the dose-escalation patients had been treated with checkpoint inhibitors. Partial responses occurred in three dose-escalation patients: two with cutaneous melanoma and one with hepatocellular carcinoma. Findings and caveats that apply to the study as a whole: Low levels of normalized T-cell clonal expansion were also shown by some nonresponding patients. After ivuxolimab, expanded clones were on average more numerous among CD8+ T cells than among CD4+ T cells. At doses of 0.1 to 3.0 mg/kg, clonal expansion of both CD4+ and CD8+ blood T cells was observed from baseline to week 6. Partial responders in the 0.1-3.0 mg/kg groups had among the lowest normalized peripheral clonal expansion, especially among CD8+ T cells. Antigen specificity was not determined for the clonally expanded peripheral T cells.

For sequencing of the TCRbeta CDR3 region, genomic DNA was extracted from the sorted cells. TCRbeta CDR3 regions were sequenced using the immunoSEQ Assay. The immuneACCESS repertoire file appears here via TCRdb, limited to in-frame rearrangements. These files lack a portion of the clones; in checked studies, under half of the deficit traces to unresolved V genes, and the cause of the others is not known. Present in this sample are approximately 43,000 clones, 70% to 90% of which were seen just once. The ten largest clones capture around 0.6% of the sample. Recombination joined TRBV6-5 with TRBJ1-2, and TRBD1 may be the D gene, going by 5 matching bases. Here the sequenced sample was CD4+ or CD8+ T cells sorted from blood, taken in a trial of the OX40 agonist ivuxolimab. The sequence derives from an adult with an advanced solid tumor such as melanoma, head and neck, liver or kidney cancer. The CDR3 reads CASSYYPKGGYTF. At the DNA level, the sequence is TGTGCCAGCAGTTACTACCCGAAGGGGGGCTACACCTTC.